Listed below are T cell receptor beta chains from one sample, sequenced in a study of naive and memory T cell subsets. TCRdb independently ran MiXCR on the UMI-ligation and nested PCR reads; one entry per CDR3 protein. Seen here are about 34,000 distinct CDR3 sequences, about 18% observed once, and the top ten hold 3.4%. Sample: effector memory CD4+ T cells from blood. The receptor source for this set is a human donor in good health. Both conserved end residues are part of each CDR3. Part of the rows lack a size; the others show once, few, many or a class for expanded clones.

size | V | CDR3
- | TRBV28 | CTSSLGGSGLNTEAFF
- | TRBV4-1 | CASSHHSGRSYEQYF
- | TRBV30 | CAWSLGQGITGELFF
few | TRBV5-1 | CASSLVQTRTGELFF
few | TRBV5-1 | CASSLDGRAQETQYF
- | TRBV20-1 | CSAFQAGSSYNEQFF
few | TRBV5-1 | CASSPDHLSGWSSYEQYF
- | TRBV6-5 | CASSYSWGELFF
many | TRBV7-8 | CASSPEQGLTLHF
- | TRBV30 | CAWSVGADYEQYF
few | TRBV2 | CASTAIYEQYF
- | TRBV4-1 | CASSQPTNSYEQYF
few | TRBV19 | CASRVPRTYEQYF
many | TRBV20-1 | CSAIQANEKLFF
- | TRBV6-5 | CASSYGSGQGDNEQFF
few | TRBV11-2 | CASGPGLGLGEQFF
few | TRBV7-3 | CASSFDRAPRAEAFF
- | TRBV5-6 | CASSLAGQTYEQYF
many | TRBV24-1 | CATSDPGWANEQFF
- | TRBV20-1 | CSAIVRGGTVNTEAFF
few | TRBV20-1 | CSARPGQGVNNSPLHF
- | TRBV5-1 | CASSLGQGAGKAKNIQYF
- | TRBV20-1 | CSARDDFRGYNEQFF
- | TRBV6-4 | CASRGTDSNTEAFF
- | TRBV10-2 | CASSDPGQGLLNEQFF
- | TRBV10-3 | CAISERSSYEQYF
- | TRBV29-1 | CSVRTSGFTDTQYF
few | TRBV20-1 | CSALRDTYEAFF
- | TRBV4-1 | CASVLSGALATETQYF
many | TRBV19 | CASSIDFGLKKAFF
few | TRBV5-4 | CASSFTGTETMKQFF
- | TRBV6-6 | CASNRRGLNTEAFF
- | TRBV28 | CASSLPRGQVGNQPQHF
few | TRBV5-6 | CASSRKITSYGYTF
medium-sized | TRBV29-1 | CSVNRDYYNEQFF